This T cell receptor (beta chain) was documented in a study of blood T cell repertoires in COVID-19. Study context: Samples came from the United States, Italy and Spain, spanning acute and convalescent COVID-19.

TCRdb keeps only in-frame clones here, not all; method: immunoSEQ multiplex PCR. The table lists some 320,000 clones, roughly nine tenths of them singletons. CDR3 length: 14 amino acids. V lost 9 bases, J lost 0 bases, and 14 bases lay in between. Per germline, CDR1 MNHEY and CDR2 SVGAGI. Two negative PCRs, clearance, or symptom resolution had been documented for recovered Cohort 3 donors. The sample taken for sequencing was PBMCs or T cells enriched from blood (not recorded which). The J gene is TRBJ1-1, the V gene TRBV6-5; no clear D. The source is a man aged 60 to 75 who had recovered from COVID-19. This chain's CDR3 is CASKLRFLNTEAFF. CDR3 nucleotides: TGTGCCAGTAAGCTACGATTCTTGAACACTGAAGCTTTCTTT.